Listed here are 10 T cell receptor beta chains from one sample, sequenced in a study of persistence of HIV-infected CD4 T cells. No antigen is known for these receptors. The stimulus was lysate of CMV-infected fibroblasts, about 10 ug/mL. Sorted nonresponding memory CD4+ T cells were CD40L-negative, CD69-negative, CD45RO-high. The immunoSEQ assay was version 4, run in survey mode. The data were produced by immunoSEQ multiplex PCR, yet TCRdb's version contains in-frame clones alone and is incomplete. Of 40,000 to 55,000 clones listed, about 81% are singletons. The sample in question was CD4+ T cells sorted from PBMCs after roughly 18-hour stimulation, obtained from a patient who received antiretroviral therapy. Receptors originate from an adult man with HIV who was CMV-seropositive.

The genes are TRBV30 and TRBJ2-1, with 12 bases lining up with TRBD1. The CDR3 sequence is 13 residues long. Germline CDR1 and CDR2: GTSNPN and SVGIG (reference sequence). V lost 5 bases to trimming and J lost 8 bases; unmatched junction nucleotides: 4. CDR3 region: CAWSGTGGDEQFF. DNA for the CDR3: TGTGCCTGGTCCGGGACAGGGGGCGATGAGCAGTTCTTC.

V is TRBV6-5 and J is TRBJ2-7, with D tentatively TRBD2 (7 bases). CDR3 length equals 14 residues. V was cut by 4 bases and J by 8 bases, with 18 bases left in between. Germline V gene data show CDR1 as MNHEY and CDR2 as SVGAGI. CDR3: CASSSGGGGAKQYF. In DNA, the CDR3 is TGTGCCAGCAGTTCCGGGGGAGGGGGGGCTAAGCAGTACTTC.

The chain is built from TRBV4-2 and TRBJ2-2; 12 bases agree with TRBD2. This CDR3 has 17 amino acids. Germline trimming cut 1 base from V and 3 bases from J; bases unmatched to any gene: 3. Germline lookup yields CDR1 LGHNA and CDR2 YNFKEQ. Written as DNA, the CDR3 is TGTGCCAGCAGCCAAGCACTAGCGGGAGGAGACACCGGGGAGCTGTTTTTT. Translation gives CASSQALAGGDTGELFF.

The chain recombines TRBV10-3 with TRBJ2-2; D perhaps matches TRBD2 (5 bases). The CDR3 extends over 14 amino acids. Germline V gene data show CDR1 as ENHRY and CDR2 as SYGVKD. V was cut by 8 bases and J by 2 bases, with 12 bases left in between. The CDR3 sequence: CAIAEAGNTGELFF. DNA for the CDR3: TGTGCCATCGCGGAGGCCGGCAACACCGGGGAGCTGTTTTTT.

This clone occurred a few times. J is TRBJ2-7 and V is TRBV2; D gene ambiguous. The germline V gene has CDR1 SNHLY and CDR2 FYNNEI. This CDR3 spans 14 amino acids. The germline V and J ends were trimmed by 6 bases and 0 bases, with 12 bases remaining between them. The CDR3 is CASRASRSSYEQYF. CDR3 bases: TGTGCCAGCAGGGCCTCCAGGAGCTCCTACGAGCAGTACTTC. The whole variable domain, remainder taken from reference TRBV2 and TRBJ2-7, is EPEVTQTPSHQVTQMGQEVILRCVPISNHLYFYWYRQILGQKVEFLVSFYNNEISEKSEIFDDQFSVERPDGSNFTLKIRSTKLEDSAMYFCASRASRSSYEQYFGPGTRLTVT.

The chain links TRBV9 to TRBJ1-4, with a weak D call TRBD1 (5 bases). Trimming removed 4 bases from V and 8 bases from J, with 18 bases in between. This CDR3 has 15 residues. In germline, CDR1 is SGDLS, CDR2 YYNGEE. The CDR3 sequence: CASSSEGKVGEKLFF. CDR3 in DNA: TGTGCCAGCAGCTCGGAGGGGAAGGTAGGAGAAAAACTGTTTTTT.

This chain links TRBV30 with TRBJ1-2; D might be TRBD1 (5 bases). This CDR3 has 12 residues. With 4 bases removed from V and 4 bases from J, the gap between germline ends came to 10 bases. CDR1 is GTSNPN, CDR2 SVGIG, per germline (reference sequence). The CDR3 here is CAWKGAAYGYTF. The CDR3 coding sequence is TGTGCCTGGAAAGGGGCGGCCTATGGCTACACCTTC.

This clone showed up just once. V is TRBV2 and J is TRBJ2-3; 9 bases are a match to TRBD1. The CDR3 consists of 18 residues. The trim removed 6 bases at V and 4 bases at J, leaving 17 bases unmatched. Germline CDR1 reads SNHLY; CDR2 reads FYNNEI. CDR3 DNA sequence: TGTGCCAGCAGGGGGTATTATGCCGGGACAGGGAGCCCAGATACGCAGTATTTT. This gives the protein CASRGYYAGTGSPDTQYF.

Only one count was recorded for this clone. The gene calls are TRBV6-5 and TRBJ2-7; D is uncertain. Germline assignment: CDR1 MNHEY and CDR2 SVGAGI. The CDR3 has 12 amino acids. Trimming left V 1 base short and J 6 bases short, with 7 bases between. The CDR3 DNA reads TGTGCCAGCAGTTACTTGTTGGGCGAGCAGTACTTC. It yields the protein CASSYLLGEQYF.

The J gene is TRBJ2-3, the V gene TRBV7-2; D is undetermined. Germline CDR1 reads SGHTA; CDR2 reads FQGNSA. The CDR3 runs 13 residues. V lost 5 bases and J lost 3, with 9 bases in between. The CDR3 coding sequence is TGTGCCAGCAGCCGACTGGCTACAGATACGCAGTATTTT. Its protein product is CASSRLATDTQYF.